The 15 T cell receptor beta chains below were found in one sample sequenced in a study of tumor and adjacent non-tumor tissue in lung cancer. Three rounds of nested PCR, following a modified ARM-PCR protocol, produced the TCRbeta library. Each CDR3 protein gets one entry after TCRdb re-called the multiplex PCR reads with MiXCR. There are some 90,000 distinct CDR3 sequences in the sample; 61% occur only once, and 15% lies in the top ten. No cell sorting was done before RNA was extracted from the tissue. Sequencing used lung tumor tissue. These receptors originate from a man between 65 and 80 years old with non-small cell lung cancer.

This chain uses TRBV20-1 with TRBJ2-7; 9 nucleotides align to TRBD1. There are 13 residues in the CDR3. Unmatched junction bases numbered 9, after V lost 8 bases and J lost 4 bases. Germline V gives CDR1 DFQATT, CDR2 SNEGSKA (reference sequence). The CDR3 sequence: CSRSGTGPYEQYF. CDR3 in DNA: TGCAGTCGATCCGGGACAGGGCCGTACGAGCAGTACTTC.

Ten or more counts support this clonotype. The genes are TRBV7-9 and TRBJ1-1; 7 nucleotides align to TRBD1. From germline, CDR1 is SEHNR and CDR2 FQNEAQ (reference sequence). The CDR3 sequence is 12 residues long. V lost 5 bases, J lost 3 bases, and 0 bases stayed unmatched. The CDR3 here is CASSDRDTEAFF. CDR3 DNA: TGTGCCAGCAGCGACAGGGACACTGAAGCTTTCTTT. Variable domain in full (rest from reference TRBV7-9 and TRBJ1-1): DTGVSQNPRHKITKRGQNVTFRCDPISEHNRLYWYRQTLGQGPEFLTYFQNEAQLEKSRLLSDRFSAERPKGSFSTLEIQRTEQGDSAMYLCASSDRDTEAFFGQGTRLTVV.

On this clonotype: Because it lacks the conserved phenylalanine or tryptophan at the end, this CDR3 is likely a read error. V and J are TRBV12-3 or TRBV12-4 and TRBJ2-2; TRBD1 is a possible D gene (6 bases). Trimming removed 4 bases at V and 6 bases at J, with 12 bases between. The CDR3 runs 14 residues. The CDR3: CASSWGSGAGELFC. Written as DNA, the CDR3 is TGTGCCAGCAGTTGGGGGTCAGGGGCCGGGGAGCTGTTTTGT.

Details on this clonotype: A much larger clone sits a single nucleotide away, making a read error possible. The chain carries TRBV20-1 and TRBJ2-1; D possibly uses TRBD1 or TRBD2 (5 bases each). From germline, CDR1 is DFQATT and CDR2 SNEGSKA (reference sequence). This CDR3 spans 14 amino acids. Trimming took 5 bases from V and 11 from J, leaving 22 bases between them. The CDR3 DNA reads TGCAGTGCTGGACCCAGGGAGCAGTTGAATAAGCAGTTCTTC. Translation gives CSAGPREQLNKQFF.

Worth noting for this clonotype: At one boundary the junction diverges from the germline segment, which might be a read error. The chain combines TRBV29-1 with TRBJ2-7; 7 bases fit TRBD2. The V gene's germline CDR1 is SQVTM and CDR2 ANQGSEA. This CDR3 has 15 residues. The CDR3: CSVRGVPGTIYGQYF. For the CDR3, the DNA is TGCAGCGTTAGAGGGGTCCCGGGGACTATCTACGGGCAGTACTTC.

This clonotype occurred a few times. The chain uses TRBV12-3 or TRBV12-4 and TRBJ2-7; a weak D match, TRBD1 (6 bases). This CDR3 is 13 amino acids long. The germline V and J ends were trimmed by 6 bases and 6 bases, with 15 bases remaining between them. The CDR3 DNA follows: TGTGCCAGCAGCATCAACACACAGGGCGAGCAGTACTTC. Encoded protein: CASSINTQGEQYF.

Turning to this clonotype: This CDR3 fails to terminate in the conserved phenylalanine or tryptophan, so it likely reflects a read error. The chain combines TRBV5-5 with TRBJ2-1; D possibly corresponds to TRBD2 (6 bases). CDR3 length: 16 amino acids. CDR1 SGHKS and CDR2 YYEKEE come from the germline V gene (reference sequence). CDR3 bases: TGTGCCAGGAGCTTGGTGGGGAATGGACTATTCAATGAGCAGTTCTCC. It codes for CARSLVGNGLFNEQFS.

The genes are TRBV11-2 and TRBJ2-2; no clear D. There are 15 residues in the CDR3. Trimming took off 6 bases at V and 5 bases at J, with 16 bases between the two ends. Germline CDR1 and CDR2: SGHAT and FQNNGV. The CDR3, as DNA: TGTGCCAGCAGTCCGACGAGACTGAATACCGGGGAGCTGTTTTTT. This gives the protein CASSPTRLNTGELFF.

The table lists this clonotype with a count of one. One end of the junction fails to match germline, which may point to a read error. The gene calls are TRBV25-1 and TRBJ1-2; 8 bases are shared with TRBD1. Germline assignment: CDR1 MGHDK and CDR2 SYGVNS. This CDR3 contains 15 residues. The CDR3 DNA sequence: TGTGCCACCAGTGAATTGGGGACAGGAAACTATGGCTACACCTTC. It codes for CATSELGTGNYGYTF.

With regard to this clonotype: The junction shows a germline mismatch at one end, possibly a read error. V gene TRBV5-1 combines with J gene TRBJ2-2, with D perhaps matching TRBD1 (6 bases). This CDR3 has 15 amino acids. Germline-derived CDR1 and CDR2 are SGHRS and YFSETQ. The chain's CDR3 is CANSSGQRNTGELFF. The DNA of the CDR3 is TGCGCCAACAGCTCTGGACAGCGGAACACCGGGGAGCTGTTTTTT.

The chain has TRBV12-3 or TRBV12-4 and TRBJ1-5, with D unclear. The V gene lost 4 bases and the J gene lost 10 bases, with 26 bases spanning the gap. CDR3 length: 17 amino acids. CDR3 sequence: CASSSLFRTAGSQPQHF. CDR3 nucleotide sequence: TGTGCCAGCAGTTCCCTATTCCGGACCGCGGGCAGTCAACCCCAGCATTTT.

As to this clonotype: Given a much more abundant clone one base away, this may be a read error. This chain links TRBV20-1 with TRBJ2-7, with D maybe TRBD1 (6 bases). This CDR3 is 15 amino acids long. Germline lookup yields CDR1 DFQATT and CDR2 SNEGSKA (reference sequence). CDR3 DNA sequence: TGCAGTACTAGAGGTCGGCAGGGGCTTTCCTACGAGCAGTACTTC. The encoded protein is CSTRGRQGLSYEQYF.

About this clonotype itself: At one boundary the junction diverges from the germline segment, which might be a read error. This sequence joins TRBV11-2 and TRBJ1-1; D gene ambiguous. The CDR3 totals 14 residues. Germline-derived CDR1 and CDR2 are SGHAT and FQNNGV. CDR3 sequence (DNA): TGTGCCAGCAGCAGAAAGACGGAGTACACTGAAGCTTCCTTT. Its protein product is CASSRKTEYTEASF.

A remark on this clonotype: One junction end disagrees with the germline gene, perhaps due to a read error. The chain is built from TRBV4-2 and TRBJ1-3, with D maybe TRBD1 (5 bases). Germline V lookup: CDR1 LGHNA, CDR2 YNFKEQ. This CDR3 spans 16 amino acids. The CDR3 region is CASSQDKARDGNTMYF. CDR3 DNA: TGTGCCAGCAGTCAAGATAAGGCACGGGACGGGAACACCATGTATTTT.

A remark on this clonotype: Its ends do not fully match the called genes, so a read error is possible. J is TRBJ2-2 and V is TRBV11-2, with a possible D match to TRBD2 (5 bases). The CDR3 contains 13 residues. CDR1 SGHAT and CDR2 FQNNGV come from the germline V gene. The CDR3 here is CAISRTNTGELLF. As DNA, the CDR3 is TGTGCTATCAGCCGTACTAACACCGGGGAGCTGCTTTTT.